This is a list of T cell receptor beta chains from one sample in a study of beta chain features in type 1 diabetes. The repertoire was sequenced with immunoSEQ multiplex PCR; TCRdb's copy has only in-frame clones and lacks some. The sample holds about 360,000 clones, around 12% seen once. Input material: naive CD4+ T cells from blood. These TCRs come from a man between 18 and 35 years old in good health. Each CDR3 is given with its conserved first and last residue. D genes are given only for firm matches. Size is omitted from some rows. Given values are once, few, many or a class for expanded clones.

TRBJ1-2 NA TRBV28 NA TGTGCCAGCAGTTTATCGAACCGGGTCCGTAACTATGGCTACACCTTC CASSLSNRVRNYGYTF
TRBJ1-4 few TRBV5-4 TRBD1 TGTGCCAGCAGCCTAGGACAGGCGCGAAAGGAAAAACTGTTTTTT CASSLGQARKEKLFF
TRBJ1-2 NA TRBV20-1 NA TGCAGTGCTACTAGGGGGTCTGGCTACACCTTC CSATRGSGYTF
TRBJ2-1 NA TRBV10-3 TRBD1 TGTGCCATCACTAGGGACAGGGACACTCCAAATGAGCAGTTCTTC CAITRDRDTPNEQFF
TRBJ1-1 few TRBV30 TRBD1 TGTGCCTGGAGGGGGGACAGGGGGCCCGCGGTGAACACTGAAGCTTTCTTT CAWRGDRGPAVNTEAFF
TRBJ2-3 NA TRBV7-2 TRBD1 TGTGCCAGCAGCCCGGGACAGAGGGCAGATACGCAGTATTTT CASSPGQRADTQYF
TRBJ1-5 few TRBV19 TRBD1 TGTGCCAGTAGTATCGACAGGGGCAATCAGCCCCAGCATTTT CASSIDRGNQPQHF
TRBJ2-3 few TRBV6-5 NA TGTGCCACCGGAGGACAGAGCCCCTGGGATACGCAGTATTTT CATGGQSPWDTQYF
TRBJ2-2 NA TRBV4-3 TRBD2 TGCGCCAGCAGCCAGTTACTAGCGGGAGGAGACCCCGGGGAGCTGTTTTTT CASSQLLAGGDPGELFF
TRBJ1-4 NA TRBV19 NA TGTGCCAGTAGTCTACAGGGACGTAATGAAAAACTGTTTTTT CASSLQGRNEKLFF
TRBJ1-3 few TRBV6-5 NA TGTGCCAGCAGGAGCATCTCTGGAAACACCATATATTTT CASRSISGNTIYF
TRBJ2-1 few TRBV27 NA TGTGCCAGCGGACTTCATCCTGGACTGGGTCACAATGAGCAGTTCTTC CASGLHPGLGHNEQFF
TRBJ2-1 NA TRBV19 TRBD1 TGTGCCAGTAGGACCGGACAGGATTGGGATGAGCAGTTCTTC CASRTGQDWDEQFF
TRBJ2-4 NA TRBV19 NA TGTGCCAGTAGTATAATGACTGTTAGAGCCAAAAACATTCAGTACTTC CASSIMTVRAKNIQYF
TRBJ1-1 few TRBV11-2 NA TGTGCCAGCAGCTTGACCGGGTTGAACACTGAAGCTTTCTTT CASSLTGLNTEAFF
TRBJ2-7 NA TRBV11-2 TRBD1 TGTGCCAGCAGCCCCCGATTAGGGGGCGGTTACGAGCAGTACTTC CASSPRLGGGYEQYF
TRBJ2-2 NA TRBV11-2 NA TGTGCCAGCAGCCAAATTACCGGGGAGCTGTTTTTT CASSQITGELFF
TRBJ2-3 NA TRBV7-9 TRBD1 TGTGCCAGCAACCCGGACAGGGTTTTCACAGATACGCAGTATTTT CASNPDRVFTDTQYF
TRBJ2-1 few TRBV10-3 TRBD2 TGTGCCATCACGACTAGCGGTTACAATGAGCAGTTCTTC CAITTSGYNEQFF
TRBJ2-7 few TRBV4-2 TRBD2 TGTGCCAGCAGCCAAGATGCGACTAGCGGGATAGCCTACGAGCAGTACTTC CASSQDATSGIAYEQYF
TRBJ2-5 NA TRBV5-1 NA TGCGCCAGCAGCTTGGCCGCAGGACTGCAACTCCAAGAGACCCAGTACTTC CASSLAAGLQLQETQYF
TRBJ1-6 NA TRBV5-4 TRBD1 TGTGCCAGCAGCTGGGGGACAGGGGAAAATTCACCCCTCCACTTT CASSWGTGENSPLHF
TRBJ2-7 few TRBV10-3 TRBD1 TGTGCCATCTCCCCTCGAGCCGGGACAGGGGGTCAAGAGCAGTACTTC CAISPRAGTGGQEQYF
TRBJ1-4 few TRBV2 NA TGTGCCAGCAGCCCACCCAGGGCTACTAATGAAAAACTGTTTTTT CASSPPRATNEKLFF
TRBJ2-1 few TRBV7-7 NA TGTGCTAGCAGCCCCCCCGGACTGACATACAATGAGCAGTTCTTC CASSPPGLTYNEQFF
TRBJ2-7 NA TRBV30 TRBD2 TGTGCCTGGAGTCCACTAGCGGGCCTCTCCTACGAGCAGTACTTC CAWSPLAGLSYEQYF
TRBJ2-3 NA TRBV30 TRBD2 TGTGCCTCCCTAAGCCTCCGGACTAGCGGGCGCACAGATACGCAGTATTTT CASLSLRTSGRTDTQYF